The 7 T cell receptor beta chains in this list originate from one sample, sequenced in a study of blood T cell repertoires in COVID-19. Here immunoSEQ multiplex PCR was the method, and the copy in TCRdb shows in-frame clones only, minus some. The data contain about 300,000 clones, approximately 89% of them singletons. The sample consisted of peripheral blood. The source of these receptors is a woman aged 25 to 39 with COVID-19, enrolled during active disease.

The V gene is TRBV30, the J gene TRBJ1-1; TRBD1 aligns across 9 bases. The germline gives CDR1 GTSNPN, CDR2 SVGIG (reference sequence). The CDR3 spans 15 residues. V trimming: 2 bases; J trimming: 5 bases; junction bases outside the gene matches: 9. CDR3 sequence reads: CAWSPWTGVATEAFF. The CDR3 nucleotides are TGTGCCTGGAGTCCATGGACAGGGGTTGCAACTGAAGCTTTCTTT.

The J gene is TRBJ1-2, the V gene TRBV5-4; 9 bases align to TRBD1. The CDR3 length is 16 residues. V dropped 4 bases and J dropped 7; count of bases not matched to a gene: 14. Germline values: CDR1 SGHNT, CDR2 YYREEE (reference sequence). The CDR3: CASSVDRGPLLGGYTF. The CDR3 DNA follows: TGTGCCAGCAGCGTGGACAGGGGACCCCTCTTAGGTGGCTACACCTTC. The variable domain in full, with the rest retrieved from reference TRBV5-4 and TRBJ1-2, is ETGVTQSPTHLIKTRGQQVTLRCSSQSGHNTVSWYQQALGQGPQFIFQYYREEENGRGNFPPRFSGLQFPNYSSELNVNALELDDSALYLCASSVDRGPLLGGYTFGSGTRLTVV.

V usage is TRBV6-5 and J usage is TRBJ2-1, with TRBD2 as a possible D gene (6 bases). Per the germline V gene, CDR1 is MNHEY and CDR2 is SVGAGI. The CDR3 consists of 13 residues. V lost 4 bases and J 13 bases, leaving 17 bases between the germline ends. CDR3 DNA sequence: TGTGCCAGCAGTTCAACGGAGGGGCGTTACCAGTTCTTC. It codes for CASSSTEGRYQFF.

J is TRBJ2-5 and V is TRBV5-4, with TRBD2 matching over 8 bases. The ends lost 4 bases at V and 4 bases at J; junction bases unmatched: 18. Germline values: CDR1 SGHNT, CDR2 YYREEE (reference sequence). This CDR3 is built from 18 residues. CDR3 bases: TGTGCCAGCAGCACCTCCGCCGGACTCGGGGGGGCAGTAGAGACCCAGTACTTC. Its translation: CASSTSAGLGGAVETQYF.

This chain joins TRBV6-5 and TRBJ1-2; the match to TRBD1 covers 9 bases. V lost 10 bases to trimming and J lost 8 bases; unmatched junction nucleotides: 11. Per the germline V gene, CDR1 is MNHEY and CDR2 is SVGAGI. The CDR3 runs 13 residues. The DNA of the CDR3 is TGTGCCACCCGGGACAGGGCCCCTTCCGGCTACACCTTC. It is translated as CATRDRAPSGYTF.

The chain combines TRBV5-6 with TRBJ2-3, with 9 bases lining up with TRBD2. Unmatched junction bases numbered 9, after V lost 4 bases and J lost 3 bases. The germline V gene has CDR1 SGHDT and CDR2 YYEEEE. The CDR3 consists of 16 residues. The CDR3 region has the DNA TGTGCCAGCAGCGAAACCGGGACTAGCCCGACAGATACGCAGTATTTT. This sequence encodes CASSETGTSPTDTQYF.

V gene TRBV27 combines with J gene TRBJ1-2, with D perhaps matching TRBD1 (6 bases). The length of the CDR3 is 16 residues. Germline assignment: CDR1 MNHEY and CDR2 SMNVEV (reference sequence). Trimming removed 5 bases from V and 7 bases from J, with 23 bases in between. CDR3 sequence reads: CASSPRALKGEGGYTF. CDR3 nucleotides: TGTGCCAGCAGTCCGCGGGCTTTAAAGGGGGAAGGTGGCTACACCTTC.